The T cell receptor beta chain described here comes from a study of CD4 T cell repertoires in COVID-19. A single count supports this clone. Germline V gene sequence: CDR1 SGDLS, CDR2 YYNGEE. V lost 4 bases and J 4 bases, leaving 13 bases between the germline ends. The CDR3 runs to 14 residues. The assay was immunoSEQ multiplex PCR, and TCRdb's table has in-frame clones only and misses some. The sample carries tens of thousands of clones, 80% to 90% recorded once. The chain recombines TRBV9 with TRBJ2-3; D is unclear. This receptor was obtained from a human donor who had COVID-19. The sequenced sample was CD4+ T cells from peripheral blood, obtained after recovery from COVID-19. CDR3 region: CASSPTRSADTQYF. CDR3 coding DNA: TGTGCCAGCAGCCCCACCCGGAGCGCAGATACGCAGTATTTT.